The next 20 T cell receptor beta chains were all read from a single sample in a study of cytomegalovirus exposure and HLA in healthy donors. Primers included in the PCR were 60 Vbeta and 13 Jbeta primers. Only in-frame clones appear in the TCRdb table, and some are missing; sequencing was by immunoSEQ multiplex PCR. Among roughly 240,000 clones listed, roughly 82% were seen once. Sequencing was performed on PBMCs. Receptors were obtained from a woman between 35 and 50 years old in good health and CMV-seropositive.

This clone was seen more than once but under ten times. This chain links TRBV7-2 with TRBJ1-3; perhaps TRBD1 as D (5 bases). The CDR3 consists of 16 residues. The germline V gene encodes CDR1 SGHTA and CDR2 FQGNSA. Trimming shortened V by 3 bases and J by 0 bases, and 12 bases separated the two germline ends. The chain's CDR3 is CASSLMDTYSGNTIYF. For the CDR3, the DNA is TGTGCCAGCAGCTTGATGGACACTTACTCTGGAAACACCATATATTTT.

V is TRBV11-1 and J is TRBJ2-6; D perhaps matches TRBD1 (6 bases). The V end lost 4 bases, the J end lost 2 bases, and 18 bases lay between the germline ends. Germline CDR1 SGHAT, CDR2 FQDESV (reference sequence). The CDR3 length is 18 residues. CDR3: CASSSRQAWGTGANVLTF. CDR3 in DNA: TGTGCCAGCAGCTCAAGACAGGCCTGGGGAACTGGGGCCAACGTCCTGACTTTC.

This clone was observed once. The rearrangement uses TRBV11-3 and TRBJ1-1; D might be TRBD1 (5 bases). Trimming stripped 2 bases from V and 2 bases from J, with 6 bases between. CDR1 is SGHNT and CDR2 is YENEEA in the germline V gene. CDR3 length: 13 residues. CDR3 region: CASSLTGNTEAFF. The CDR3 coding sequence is TGTGCCAGCAGCTTAACAGGAAACACTGAAGCTTTCTTT.

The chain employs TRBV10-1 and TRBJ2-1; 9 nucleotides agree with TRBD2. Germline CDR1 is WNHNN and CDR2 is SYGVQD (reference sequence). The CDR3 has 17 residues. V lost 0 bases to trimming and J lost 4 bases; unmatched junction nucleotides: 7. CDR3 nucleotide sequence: TGCGCCAGCAGTGAGTCTCGAGGCGGGAGGGTATACAATGAGCAGTTCTTC. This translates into CASSESRGGRVYNEQFF.

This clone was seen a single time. The CDR3, as DNA: TGTGCCAGCTCCCTAGCGGGGGGGCAGAATGAGCAGTTCTTC. This translates into CASSLAGGQNEQFF. This chain connects TRBV7-2 to TRBJ2-1; 12 bases fit TRBD2. CDR3 length equals 14 residues. J was trimmed by 7 bases and V by 8 bases; bases with no gene match: 6. The germline gives CDR1 SGHTA, CDR2 FQGNSA. The full variable domain, its missing parts supplied by reference TRBV7-2 and TRBJ2-1, is GAGVSQSPSNKVTEKGKDVELRCDPISGHTALYWYRQSLGQGLEFLIYFQGNSAPDKSGLPSDRFSAERTGGSVSTLTIQRTQQEDSAVYLCASSLAGGQNEQFFGPGTRLTVL.

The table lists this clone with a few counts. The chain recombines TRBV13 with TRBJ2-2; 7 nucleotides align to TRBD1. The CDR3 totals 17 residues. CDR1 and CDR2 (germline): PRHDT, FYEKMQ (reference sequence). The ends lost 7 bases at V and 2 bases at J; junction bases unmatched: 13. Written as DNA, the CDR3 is TGTGCCAGCACCAAAAGGAGACAGGGACGAAACACCGGGGAGCTGTTTTTT. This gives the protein CASTKRRQGRNTGELFF. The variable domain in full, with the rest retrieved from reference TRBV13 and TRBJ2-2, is AAGVIQSPRHLIKEKRETATLKCYPIPRHDTVYWYQQGPGQDPQFLISFYEKMQSDKGSIPDRFSAQQFSDYHSELNMSSLELGDSALYFCASTKRRQGRNTGELFFGEGSRLTVL.

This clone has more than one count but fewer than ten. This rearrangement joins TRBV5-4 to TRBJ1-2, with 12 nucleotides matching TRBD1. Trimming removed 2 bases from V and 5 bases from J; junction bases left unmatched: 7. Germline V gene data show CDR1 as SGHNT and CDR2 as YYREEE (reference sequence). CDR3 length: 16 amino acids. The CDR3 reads CASSFAGTGGWYGYTF. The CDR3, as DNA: TGTGCCAGCAGCTTCGCTGGGACAGGGGGCTGGTATGGCTACACCTTC.

The CDR3 DNA is TGTGCCAGCAGCCAGACAGGCTATGGCTACACCTTC. Protein: CASSQTGYGYTF. The chain is built from TRBV7-9 and TRBJ1-2; D might be TRBD1 (6 bases). CDR1 SEHNR and CDR2 FQNEAQ come from the germline V gene (reference sequence). Trimming took off 5 bases at V and 4 bases at J, with 8 bases between the two ends. CDR3 length: 12 residues.

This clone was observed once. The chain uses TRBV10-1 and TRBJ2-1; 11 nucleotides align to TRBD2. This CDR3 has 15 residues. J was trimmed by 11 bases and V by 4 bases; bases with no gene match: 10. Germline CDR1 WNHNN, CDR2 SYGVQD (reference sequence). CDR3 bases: TGCGCCAGCAGTGTGACTAGCGGGACCTTGGGTAAGCAGTTCTTC. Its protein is CASSVTSGTLGKQFF.

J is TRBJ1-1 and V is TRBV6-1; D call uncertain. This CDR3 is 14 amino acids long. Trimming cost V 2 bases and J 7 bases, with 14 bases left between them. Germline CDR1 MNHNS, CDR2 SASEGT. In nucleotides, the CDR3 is TGTGCCAGCAGTGAAATTAGCAACTTCCATGAAGCTTTCTTT. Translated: CASSEISNFHEAFF.

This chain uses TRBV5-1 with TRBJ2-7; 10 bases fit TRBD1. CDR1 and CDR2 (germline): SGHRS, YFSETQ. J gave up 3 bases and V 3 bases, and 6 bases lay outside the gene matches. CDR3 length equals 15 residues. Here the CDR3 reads CASSSDRDRGYEQYF. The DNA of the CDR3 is TGCGCCAGCAGCTCCGACCGGGACAGGGGCTACGAGCAGTACTTC.

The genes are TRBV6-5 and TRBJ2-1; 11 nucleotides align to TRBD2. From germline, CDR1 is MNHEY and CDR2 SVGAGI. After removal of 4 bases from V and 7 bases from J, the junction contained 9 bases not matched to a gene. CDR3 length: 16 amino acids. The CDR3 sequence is CASSSHSGTSGNEQFF. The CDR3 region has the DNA TGTGCCAGCAGTTCCCACTCCGGGACTAGCGGTAATGAGCAGTTCTTC.

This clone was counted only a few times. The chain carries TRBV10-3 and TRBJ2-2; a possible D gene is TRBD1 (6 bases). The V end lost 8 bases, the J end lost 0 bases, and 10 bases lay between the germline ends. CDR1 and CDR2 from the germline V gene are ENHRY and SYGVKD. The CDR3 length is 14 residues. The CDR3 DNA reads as TGTGCCATCGGGGACAAACCGAACACCGGGGAGCTGTTTTTT. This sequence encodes CAIGDKPNTGELFF.

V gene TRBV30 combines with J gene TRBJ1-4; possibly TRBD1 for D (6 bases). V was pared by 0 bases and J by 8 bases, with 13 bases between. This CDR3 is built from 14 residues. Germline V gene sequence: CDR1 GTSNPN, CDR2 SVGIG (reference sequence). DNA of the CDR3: TGTGCCTGGAGTGTACGCAGGGGCGGGGAAAAACTGTTTTTT. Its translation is CAWSVRRGGEKLFF.

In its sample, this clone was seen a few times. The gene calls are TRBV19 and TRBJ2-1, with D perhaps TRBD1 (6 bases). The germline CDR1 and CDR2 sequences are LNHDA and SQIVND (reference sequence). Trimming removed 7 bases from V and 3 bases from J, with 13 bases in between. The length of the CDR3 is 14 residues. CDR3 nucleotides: TGTGCCAGTACCAGAGGACAGAGCTACAATGAGCAGTTCTTC. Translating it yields CASTRGQSYNEQFF.

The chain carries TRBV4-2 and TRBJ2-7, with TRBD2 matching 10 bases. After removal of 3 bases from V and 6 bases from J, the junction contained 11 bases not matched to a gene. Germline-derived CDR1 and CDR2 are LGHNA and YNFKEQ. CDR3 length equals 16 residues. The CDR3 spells CASSQAPASGGIEQYF. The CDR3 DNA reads TGTGCCAGCAGCCAGGCCCCGGCTAGCGGGGGTATCGAGCAGTACTTC.

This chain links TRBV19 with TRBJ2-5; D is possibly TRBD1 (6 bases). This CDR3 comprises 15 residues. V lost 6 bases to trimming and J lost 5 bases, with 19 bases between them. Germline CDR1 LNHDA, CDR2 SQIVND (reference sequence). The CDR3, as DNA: TGTGCCAGTAGCAGATCACAGGGACCCGGGGAGACCCAGTACTTC. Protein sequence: CASSRSQGPGETQYF.

The CDR3 loop reads CASSVSVRGTGELFF. CDR3 bases: TGTGCCAGCAGCGTATCCGTCCGGGGAACCGGGGAGCTGTTTTTT. The chain joins TRBV9 to TRBJ2-2; maybe TRBD2 (5 bases). Between the trimmed V and J ends, which lost 1 base and 5 bases, there was a span of 12 bases. The CDR3 contains 15 residues. Germline lookup yields CDR1 SGDLS and CDR2 YYNGEE. Complete variable domain (other parts from reference TRBV9 and TRBJ2-2): DSGVTQTPKHLITATGQRVTLRCSPRSGDLSVYWYQQSLDQGLQFLIQYYNGEERAKGNILERFSAQQFPDLHSELNLSSLELGDSALYFCASSVSVRGTGELFFGEGSRLTVL.

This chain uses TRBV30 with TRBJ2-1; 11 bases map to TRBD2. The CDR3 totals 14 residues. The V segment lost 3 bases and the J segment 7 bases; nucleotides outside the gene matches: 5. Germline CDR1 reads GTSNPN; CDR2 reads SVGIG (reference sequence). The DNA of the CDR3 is TGTGCCTGGAGAACTAGCGGGAGTAGGAATGAGCAGTTCTTC. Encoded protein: CAWRTSGSRNEQFF.

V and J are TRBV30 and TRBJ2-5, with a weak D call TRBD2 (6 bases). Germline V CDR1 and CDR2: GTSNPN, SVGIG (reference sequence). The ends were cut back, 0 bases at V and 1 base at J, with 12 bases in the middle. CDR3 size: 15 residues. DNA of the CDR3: TGTGCCTGGAGTGTTGGGGGGAGCGGCCAAGAGACCCAGTACTTC. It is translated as CAWSVGGSGQETQYF.